The next 27 T cell receptor beta chains were all read from a single sample in a study of technical replicates of blood from a handful of donors. Generated by immunoSEQ multiplex PCR, the TCRdb table keeps only in-frame clones and is missing some. The sample records tens of thousands of clones, approximately 98% being singletons. What was sequenced was T cells isolated from PBMCs. Receptor source: a human donor in good health.

This clone was recorded once. V gene TRBV5-1 combines with J gene TRBJ1-4; D perhaps matches TRBD1 (6 bases). From germline, CDR1 is SGHRS and CDR2 YFSETQ. The CDR3 totals 14 residues. V lost 3 bases and J lost 5, with 11 bases in between. CDR3 nucleotides: TGCGCCAGCAGCTCGGTTCAGGGGAATGAAAAACTGTTTTTT. Protein sequence: CASSSVQGNEKLFF.

The CDR3 DNA reads TGTGCCAGCAGCCCTTCGGGTTACTATGGCTACACCTTC. Translation: CASSPSGYYGYTF. The V gene is TRBV6-5, the J gene TRBJ1-2; D not certain. This CDR3 contains 13 residues. The ends were cut back, 6 bases at V and 3 bases at J, with 11 bases in the middle. Germline assignment: CDR1 MNHEY and CDR2 SVGAGI.

The chain has TRBV7-3 and TRBJ2-3; D remains ambiguous. This CDR3 contains 14 residues. CDR1 is SGHTA, CDR2 FQGTGA, per germline. Trimming removed 1 base at V and 2 bases at J, with 7 bases between. This chain's CDR3 is CASSLNSLTDTQYF. CDR3 nucleotide sequence: TGTGCCAGCAGCTTAAATAGCCTCACAGATACGCAGTATTTT.

The rearrangement links TRBV5-1 to TRBJ2-3; tentatively, D is TRBD2 (5 bases). CDR1 and CDR2 (germline): SGHRS, YFSETQ. The CDR3 consists of 15 residues. V lost 4 bases, J lost 2 bases, and 14 bases lay in between. The CDR3 DNA follows: TGCGCCAGCAGCGAGGGCCTGGCACACACAGATACGCAGTATTTT. Amino acid sequence: CASSEGLAHTDTQYF. Looking up the rest from reference TRBV5-1 and TRBJ2-3 gives the full variable domain: KAGVTQTPRYLIKTRGQQVTLSCSPISGHRSVSWYQQTPGQGLQFLFEYFSETQRNKGNFPGRFSGRQFSNSRSEMNVSTLELGDSALYLCASSEGLAHTDTQYFGPGTRLTVL.

V and J are TRBV6-1 and TRBJ1-4; D is unclear. V lost 4 bases and J lost 3, with 12 bases in between. The germline V gene has CDR1 MNHNS and CDR2 SASEGT. The CDR3 covers 15 residues. The CDR3 bases are TGTGCCAGCAGTGTAAGGAGGGTGTCTAATGAAAAACTGTTTTTT. Its protein is CASSVRRVSNEKLFF.

The chain joins TRBV4-2 to TRBJ2-1; 7 bases are shared with TRBD2. V dropped 1 base and J dropped 6; count of bases not matched to a gene: 3. The CDR3 totals 14 residues. Germline-derived CDR1 and CDR2 are LGHNA and YNFKEQ. The DNA of the CDR3 is TGTGCCAGCAGCCAAGCGACTAGCCCCAATGAGCAGTTCTTC. Its translation: CASSQATSPNEQFF.

The chain recombines TRBV6-1 with TRBJ1-2; 9 positions match TRBD1. The CDR3 is 13 amino acids. Germline values: CDR1 MNHNS, CDR2 SASEGT. Losses at the gene ends were 7 bases for V and 5 bases for J; bases not matched to a gene: 5. The CDR3 region is CASTGTGLYGYTF. For the CDR3, the DNA is TGTGCCAGCACCGGGACAGGGCTGTATGGCTACACCTTC.

This sequence joins TRBV7-2 and TRBJ1-2; a weak D match, TRBD1 (5 bases). This CDR3 spans 14 amino acids. Germline loops: CDR1 SGHTA, CDR2 FQGNSA. Trimming took off 2 bases at V and 7 bases at J, with 14 bases between the two ends. CDR3 in DNA: TGTGCCAGCAGCTTAAGTTCGGGGGTTCGTGGCTACACCTTC. Translation gives CASSLSSGVRGYTF.

The genes are TRBV29-1 and TRBJ2-1, with D perhaps matching TRBD2 (6 bases). The V and J ends lost 7 bases and 0 bases respectively, with 13 bases between them. Germline CDR1 reads SQVTM; CDR2 reads ANQGSEA. The CDR3 has 14 residues. The CDR3 region is CSAKGLSSYNEQFF. In nucleotides, the CDR3 is TGCAGCGCTAAGGGACTTAGCTCCTACAATGAGCAGTTCTTC.

The genes are TRBV20-1 and TRBJ1-1, with TRBD1 matching over 8 bases. The CDR3 covers 11 residues. CDR1 and CDR2 from the germline V gene are DFQATT and SNEGSKA (reference sequence). Germline trimming cut 3 bases from V and 8 bases from J; bases unmatched to any gene: 2. The CDR3 reads CSARRDREAFF. The CDR3 region has the DNA TGCAGTGCTAGGAGGGACAGGGAAGCTTTCTTT.

The chain uses TRBV19 and TRBJ2-7, with D possibly TRBD1 on 6 matching bases. Trimming took 4 bases from V and 2 from J, leaving 15 bases between them. The CDR3 has 15 residues. Germline lookup yields CDR1 LNHDA and CDR2 SQIVND (reference sequence). The CDR3 loop is CASSNSFQGTYEQYF. CDR3 bases: TGTGCCAGTAGTAATTCGTTCCAGGGGACCTACGAGCAGTACTTC.

This chain connects TRBV2 to TRBJ2-3; the match to TRBD2 covers 14 bases. CDR1 and CDR2 from the germline V gene are SNHLY and FYNNEI. CDR3 size: 17 residues. V gave up 5 bases and J gave up 6 bases; unmatched junction bases: 10. The CDR3 spells CASSKLGLAGVSDTQYF. In DNA form, the CDR3 reads TGTGCCAGCAGTAAACTGGGACTAGCGGGAGTGTCGGATACGCAGTATTTT.

The chain recombines TRBV7-3 with TRBJ2-5, with 13 bases that match TRBD2. Germline V gene lookup returns CDR1 SGHTA and CDR2 FQGTGA. The CDR3 has 16 amino acids. V shed 5 bases and J 5 bases; nucleotides not matched to a gene: 8. Here the CDR3 DNA reads TGTGCCAGCAGCCTACGGACTAGCGGGAGCGGGGAGACCCAGTACTTC. This encodes CASSLRTSGSGETQYF.

Notes on this clone: Its ends do not fully match the called genes, so a read error is possible. The chain couples TRBV9 to TRBJ2-4; 7 nucleotides align to TRBD1. The length of the CDR3 is 17 residues. From germline, CDR1 is SGDLS and CDR2 YYNGEE. In nucleotides, the CDR3 is TGTGCCAGCAGCGTAGACGTCTTGGGGACAGCCGAAAACATTCAGTACTTC. This codes for CASSVDVLGTAENIQYF.

This chain joins TRBV29-1 and TRBJ2-7; the match to TRBD2 covers 12 bases. Germline V gene data show CDR1 as SQVTM and CDR2 as ANQGSEA. This CDR3 region has 17 residues. V lost 1 base to trimming and J lost 2 bases; unmatched junction nucleotides: 9. The CDR3 sequence: CSVEAGLAGGQAYEQYF. The CDR3 DNA sequence: TGCAGCGTTGAAGCCGGTCTAGCGGGAGGGCAGGCCTACGAGCAGTACTTC.

The chain employs TRBV5-1 and TRBJ2-2; tentative D call: TRBD1 (6 bases). The CDR3 covers 13 residues. The V end lost 4 bases, the J end lost 5 bases, and 9 bases lay between the germline ends. The germline CDR1 and CDR2 sequences are SGHRS and YFSETQ. CDR3 coding DNA: TGCGCCAGCAGCCAGACAGGAACCGGGGAGCTGTTTTTT. It yields the protein CASSQTGTGELFF. The full variable domain, in which reference TRBV5-1 and TRBJ2-2 provide the parts outside the CDR3, is KAGVTQTPRYLIKTRGQQVTLSCSPISGHRSVSWYQQTPGQGLQFLFEYFSETQRNKGNFPGRFSGRQFSNSRSEMNVSTLELGDSALYLCASSQTGTGELFFGEGSRLTVL.

V is TRBV30 and J is TRBJ1-1, with a possible D match to TRBD1 (5 bases). The CDR3 contains 14 residues. Germline lookup yields CDR1 GTSNPN and CDR2 SVGIG (reference sequence). The germline V and J ends were trimmed by 0 bases and 0 bases, with 8 bases remaining between them. CDR3 nucleotide sequence: TGTGCCTGGAGTGTAGGGGCCATGAACACTGAAGCTTTCTTT. Its protein product is CAWSVGAMNTEAFF.

The V and J genes are TRBV11-2 and TRBJ2-1; D remains unclear. CDR1 SGHAT and CDR2 FQNNGV come from the germline V gene. The ends were cut back, 3 bases at V and 4 bases at J, with 4 bases in the middle. The CDR3 length is 12 residues. Here the CDR3 reads CASSFQYNEQFF. The CDR3 nucleotides read TGTGCCAGCAGCTTCCAGTACAATGAGCAGTTCTTC.

This chain links TRBV10-3 with TRBJ2-1; 7 nucleotides line up with TRBD1. The CDR3 runs 14 residues. V was pared by 7 bases and J by 0 bases, with 3 bases of the junction left unmatched. The germline V gene has CDR1 ENHRY and CDR2 SYGVKD. The CDR3 coding sequence is TGTGCCATCACATCAGGGGGCTCCTACAATGAGCAGTTCTTC. It is translated as CAITSGGSYNEQFF.

The chain carries TRBV19 and TRBJ1-1; TRBD1 agrees at 7 bases. The germline gives CDR1 LNHDA, CDR2 SQIVND (reference sequence). The length of the CDR3 is 14 residues. The junction had 0 bases not matched to a gene; V was cut back by 1 base and J by 1 base. CDR3 residues: CASSIGQGNTEAFF. In DNA, the CDR3 is TGTGCCAGTAGTATAGGACAGGGGAACACTGAAGCTTTCTTT.

The chain couples TRBV19 to TRBJ2-7; D may be TRBD1 (6 bases). This CDR3 contains 13 residues. Deletions cut 5 bases from V and 6 bases from J, with 14 bases between. Looked up from germline, CDR1 is LNHDA and CDR2 is SQIVND (reference sequence). DNA of the CDR3: TGTGCCAGTAGTGGTCAGGAAGGGGGCGAGCAGTACTTC. Translated, it gives CASSGQEGGEQYF. Based on the CDR3 plus reference TRBV19 and TRBJ2-7, the full variable domain is DGGITQSPKYLFRKEGQNVTLSCEQNLNHDAMYWYRQDPGQGLRLIYYSQIVNDFQKGDIAEGYSVSREKKESFPLTVTSAQKNPTAFYLCASSGQEGGEQYFGPGTRLTVT.

The CDR3 sequence: CASSPTREETQYF. DNA for the CDR3: TGTGCCAGCAGTCCGACTAGAGAAGAGACCCAGTACTTC. This chain joins TRBV6-5 and TRBJ2-5; TRBD2 might be the D (6 bases). The CDR3 covers 13 residues. V lost 5 bases and J 3 bases, leaving 10 bases between the germline ends. Germline V gene sequence: CDR1 MNHEY, CDR2 SVGAGI.

The chain combines TRBV15 with TRBJ1-5, with 7 bases aligning to TRBD1. Germline V lookup: CDR1 LNHNV, CDR2 YYDKDF (reference sequence). V lost 3 bases and J lost 3; bases outside the gene matches: 2. The CDR3 covers 14 residues. CDR3 in amino acids: CATSSTGANQPQHF. CDR3 bases: TGTGCCACCAGCAGTACAGGGGCCAATCAGCCCCAGCATTTT.

The sample holds one count of this clone. The chain recombines TRBV2 with TRBJ1-2; TRBD1 matches at 9 bases. J lost 6 bases, V lost 3 bases, and 11 bases had no gene match. The CDR3 is made up of 16 amino acids. CDR1 and CDR2 (germline): SNHLY, FYNNEI. Here the CDR3 DNA reads TGTGCCAGCAGTGAGTTCGGGACAGGGTTAAGGCATGGCTACACCTTC. Encoded protein: CASSEFGTGLRHGYTF.

The J gene is TRBJ2-1, the V gene TRBV25-1; 10 bases align to TRBD2. Germline CDR1 reads MGHDK; CDR2 reads SYGVNS. The CDR3 consists of 16 residues. J was trimmed by 8 bases and V by 6 bases; bases with no gene match: 13. The CDR3 DNA reads TGTGCCAGCAGAGGTCTAGCGGGAGTATTAGACGATGAGCAGTTCTTC. This sequence encodes CASRGLAGVLDDEQFF.

This chain joins TRBV7-8 and TRBJ2-1; 9 bases match TRBD2. This CDR3 is 14 amino acids long. Germline loops: CDR1 SGHVS, CDR2 FQNEAQ. After removal of 7 bases from V and 2 bases from J, the junction contained 3 bases not matched to a gene. As DNA, the CDR3 is TGTGCCAGCACGGCGGGAGGGACCTACAATGAGCAGTTCTTC. This gives the protein CASTAGGTYNEQFF.

This chain joins TRBV28 and TRBJ2-7, with 7 bases aligning to TRBD1. Germline CDR1 MDHEN, CDR2 SYDVKM. The CDR3 runs 14 residues. V lost 8 bases and J lost 3; bases outside the gene matches: 10. CDR3 nucleotide sequence: TGTGCCAGCGGAACGAGGGGGCAGGGCTACGAGCAGTACTTC. Its protein is CASGTRGQGYEQYF.